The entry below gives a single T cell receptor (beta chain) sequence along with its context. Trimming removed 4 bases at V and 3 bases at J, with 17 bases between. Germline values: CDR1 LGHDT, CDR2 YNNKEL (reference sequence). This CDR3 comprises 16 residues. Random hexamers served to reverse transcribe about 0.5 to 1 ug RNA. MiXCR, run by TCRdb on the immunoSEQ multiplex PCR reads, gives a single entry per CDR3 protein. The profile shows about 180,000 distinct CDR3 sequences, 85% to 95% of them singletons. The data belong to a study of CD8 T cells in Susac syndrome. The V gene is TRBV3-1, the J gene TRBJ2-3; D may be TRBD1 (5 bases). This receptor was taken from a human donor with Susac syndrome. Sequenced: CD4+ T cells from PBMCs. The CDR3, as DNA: TGTGCCAGCAGCCCCAAACCAGGGAAGAGGACAGATACGCAGTATTTT. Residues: CASSPKPGKRTDTQYF.